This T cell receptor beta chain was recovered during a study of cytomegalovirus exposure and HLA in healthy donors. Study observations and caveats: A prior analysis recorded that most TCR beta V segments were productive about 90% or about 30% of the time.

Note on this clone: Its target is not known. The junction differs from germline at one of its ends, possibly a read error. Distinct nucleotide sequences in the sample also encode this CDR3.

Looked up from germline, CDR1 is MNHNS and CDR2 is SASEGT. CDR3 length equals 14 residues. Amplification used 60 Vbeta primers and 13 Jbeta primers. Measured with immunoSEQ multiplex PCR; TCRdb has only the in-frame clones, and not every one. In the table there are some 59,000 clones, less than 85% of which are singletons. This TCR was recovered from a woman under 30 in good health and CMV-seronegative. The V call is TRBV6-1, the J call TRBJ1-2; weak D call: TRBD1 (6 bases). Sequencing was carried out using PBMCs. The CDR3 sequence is CASTMTGPNYGYTF. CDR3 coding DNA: TGCGCCAGCACTATGACAGGACCTAACTATGGCTACACCTTC.